Sequencing of this T cell receptor (beta chain) was carried out in a study of CD8 T cells in ankylosing spondylitis. The study, taken as a whole, reports: Clones linked to disease were reported to show significant enrichment in matched ankylosing spondylitis synovial fluid.

For TCR beta, libraries came from quantitative 5'-RACE with molecular barcodes. TCRdb called the 5' RACE reads again in MiXCR, with one record for every CDR3 protein. The sample consists of some 90,000 distinct CDR3 sequences, 27% of them appearing once. This clonotype has a handful of counts. The antigen is unknown. Unmatched junction bases numbered 8, after V lost 7 bases and J lost 2 bases. This CDR3 contains 15 residues. The chain has TRBV12-3 or TRBV12-4 and TRBJ2-3; 8 bases line up with TRBD2. The sequence derives from a male donor with ankylosing spondylitis or in good health (not recorded which). The specimen sequenced was blood, either unsorted or a sorted T cell fraction (not recorded which). In DNA, the CDR3 is TGTGCCAGCACTCTTAAGCGGGGGTACACAGATACGCAGTATTTT. Its translation is CASTLKRGYTDTQYF.